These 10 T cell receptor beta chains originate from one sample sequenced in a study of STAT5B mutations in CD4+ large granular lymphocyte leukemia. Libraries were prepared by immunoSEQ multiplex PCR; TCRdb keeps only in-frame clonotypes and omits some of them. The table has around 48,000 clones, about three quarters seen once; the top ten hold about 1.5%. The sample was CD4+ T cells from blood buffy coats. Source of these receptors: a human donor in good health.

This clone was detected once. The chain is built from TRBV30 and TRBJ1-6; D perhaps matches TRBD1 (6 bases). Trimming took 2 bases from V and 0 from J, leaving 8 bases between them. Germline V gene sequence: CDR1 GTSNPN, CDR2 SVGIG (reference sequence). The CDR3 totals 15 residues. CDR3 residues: CAWSRDNSYNSPLHF. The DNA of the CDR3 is TGTGCCTGGAGTAGGGACAACTCCTATAATTCACCCCTCCACTTT.

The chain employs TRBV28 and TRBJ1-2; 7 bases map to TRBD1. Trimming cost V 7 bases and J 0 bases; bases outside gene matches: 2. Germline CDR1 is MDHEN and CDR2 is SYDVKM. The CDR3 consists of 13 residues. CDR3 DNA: TGTGCCAGCAACACAGGGGCTAACTATGGCTACACCTTC. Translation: CASNTGANYGYTF.

In DNA, the CDR3 is TGCGCCAGCAGCTTGGGGGAATTCGCGAACACCGGGGAGCTGTTTTTT. Amino acids: CASSLGEFANTGELFF. The V gene is TRBV5-1, the J gene TRBJ2-2; D gene ambiguous. The CDR3 length is 16 residues. Germline CDR1 is SGHRS and CDR2 is YFSETQ. V gave up 0 bases and J gave up 0 bases, with 9 bases separating them.

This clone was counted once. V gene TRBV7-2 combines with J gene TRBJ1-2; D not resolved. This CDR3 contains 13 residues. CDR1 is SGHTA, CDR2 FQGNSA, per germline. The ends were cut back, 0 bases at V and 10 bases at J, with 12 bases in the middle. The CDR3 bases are TGTGCCAGCAGCTTAGCGCCCTCCCGCCTCTACACCTTC. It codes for CASSLAPSRLYTF. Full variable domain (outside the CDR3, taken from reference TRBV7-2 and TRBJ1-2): GAGVSQSPSNKVTEKGKDVELRCDPISGHTALYWYRQSLGQGLEFLIYFQGNSAPDKSGLPSDRFSAERTGGSVSTLTIQRTQQEDSAVYLCASSLAPSRLYTFGSGTRLTVV.

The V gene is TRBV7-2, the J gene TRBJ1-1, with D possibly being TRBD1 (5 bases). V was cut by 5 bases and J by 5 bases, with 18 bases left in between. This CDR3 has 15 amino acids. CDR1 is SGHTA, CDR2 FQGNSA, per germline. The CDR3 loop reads CASSPGDVRRTEAFF. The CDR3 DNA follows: TGTGCCAGCAGCCCGGGGGATGTCCGACGGACTGAAGCTTTCTTT.

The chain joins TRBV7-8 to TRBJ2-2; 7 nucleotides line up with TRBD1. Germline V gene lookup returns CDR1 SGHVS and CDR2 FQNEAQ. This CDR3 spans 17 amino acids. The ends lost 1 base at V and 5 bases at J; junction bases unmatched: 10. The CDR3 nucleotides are TGTGCCAGCAGCTTAGTCTTGACAGGGAGAGAAACCGGGGAGCTGTTTTTT. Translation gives CASSLVLTGRETGELFF.

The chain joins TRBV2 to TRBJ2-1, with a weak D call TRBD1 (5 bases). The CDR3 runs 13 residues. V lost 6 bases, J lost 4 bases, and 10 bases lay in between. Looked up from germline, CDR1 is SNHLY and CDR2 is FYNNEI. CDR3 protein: CASSKTEYNEQFF. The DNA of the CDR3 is TGTGCCAGCAGCAAGACAGAGTACAATGAGCAGTTCTTC.

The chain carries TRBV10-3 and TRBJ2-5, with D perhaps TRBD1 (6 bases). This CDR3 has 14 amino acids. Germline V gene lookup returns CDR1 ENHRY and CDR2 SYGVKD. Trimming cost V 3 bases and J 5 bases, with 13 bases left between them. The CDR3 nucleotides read TGTGCCATCAGTGATTTGGGGGCCCGGGAGACCCAGTACTTC. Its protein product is CAISDLGARETQYF.

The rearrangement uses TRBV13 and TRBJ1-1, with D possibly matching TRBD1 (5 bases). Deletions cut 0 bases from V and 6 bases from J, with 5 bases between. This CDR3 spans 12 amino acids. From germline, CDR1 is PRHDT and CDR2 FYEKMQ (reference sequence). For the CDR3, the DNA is TGTGCCAGCAGCTTAGGGGGGGCTGAAGCTTTCTTT. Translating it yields CASSLGGAEAFF.

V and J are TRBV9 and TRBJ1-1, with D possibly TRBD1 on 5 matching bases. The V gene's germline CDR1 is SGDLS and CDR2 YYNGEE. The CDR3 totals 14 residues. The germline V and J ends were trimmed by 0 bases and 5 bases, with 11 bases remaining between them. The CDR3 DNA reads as TGTGCCAGCAGCGTAGCTCCGGGGGGGACTGAAGCTTTCTTT. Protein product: CASSVAPGGTEAFF.